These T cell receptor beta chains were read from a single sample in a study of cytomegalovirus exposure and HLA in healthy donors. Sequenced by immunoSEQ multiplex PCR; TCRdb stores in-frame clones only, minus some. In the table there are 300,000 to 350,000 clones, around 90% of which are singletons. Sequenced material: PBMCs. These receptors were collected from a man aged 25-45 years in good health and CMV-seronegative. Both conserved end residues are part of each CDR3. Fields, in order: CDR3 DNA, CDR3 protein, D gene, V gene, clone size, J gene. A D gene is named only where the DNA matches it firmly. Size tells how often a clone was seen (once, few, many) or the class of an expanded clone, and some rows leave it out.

CDR3nt: TGTGCCAGCAGTTCCCAGGGACTAGCGGGGTGCGAGCAGTACTTC
CDR3aa: CASSSQGLAGCEQYF
d_gene: TRBD2
v_gene: TRBV6-5
abundance: NA
j_gene: TRBJ2-7

CDR3nt: TGTGCCAGTAGTATTTGGGGTGCTGGAGGTGAAGCTTTCTTT
CDR3aa: CASSIWGAGGEAFF
d_gene: NA
v_gene: TRBV19
abundance: few
j_gene: TRBJ1-1

CDR3nt: TGCGCCAGCAGCCTATCCGGGACTAGCGGGGGCGAGGGGACCCAGTACTTC
CDR3aa: CASSLSGTSGGEGTQYF
d_gene: TRBD2
v_gene: TRBV4-1
abundance: once
j_gene: TRBJ2-5

CDR3nt: TGTGCCAGCAGCGGGGCCCTTAGCACAGATACGCAGTATTTT
CDR3aa: CASSGALSTDTQYF
d_gene: NA
v_gene: TRBV5-6
abundance: NA
j_gene: TRBJ2-3

CDR3nt: TGTGCCAGCAGCTTATCTAGGGCCGCGGGCTATGGCTACACCTTC
CDR3aa: CASSLSRAAGYGYTF
d_gene: NA
v_gene: TRBV5-6
abundance: NA
j_gene: TRBJ1-2

CDR3nt: TGTGCCAGCTCACCCCTGGGGGGGACACCAAATCAGCCCCAGCATTTT
CDR3aa: CASSPLGGTPNQPQHF
d_gene: NA
v_gene: TRBV18
abundance: NA
j_gene: TRBJ1-5

CDR3nt: TGTGCCAGCAGCCAAGAGAAGGGCGGGGGGGCAATAGATACGCAGTATTTT
CDR3aa: CASSQEKGGGAIDTQYF
d_gene: TRBD2
v_gene: TRBV4-2
abundance: NA
j_gene: TRBJ2-3

CDR3nt: TGTGCCAGCAGTCCGGACAGGATCGAGCAGTACTTC
CDR3aa: CASSPDRIEQYF
d_gene: TRBD1
v_gene: TRBV6-5
abundance: NA
j_gene: TRBJ2-7

CDR3nt: TGCGCCAGCAGCTTGGACGGACTGAGGGTAATTAGTGAAGCTTTCTTT
CDR3aa: CASSLDGLRVISEAFF
d_gene: NA
v_gene: TRBV5-1
abundance: NA
j_gene: TRBJ1-1

CDR3nt: TGTGCCACCAGCAGAGGTTGGCAGGGATTGAACACTGAAGCTTTCTTT
CDR3aa: CATSRGWQGLNTEAFF
d_gene: NA
v_gene: TRBV15
abundance: NA
j_gene: TRBJ1-1

CDR3nt: TGTGCCAGCAGACTACAGGGGTCCTACGAGCAGTACTTC
CDR3aa: CASRLQGSYEQYF
d_gene: TRBD1
v_gene: TRBV6-5
abundance: NA
j_gene: TRBJ2-7

CDR3nt: TGTGCCAGCAGTGAACAGGGGGCAATGGGTACGCAGTATTTT
CDR3aa: CASSEQGAMGTQYF
d_gene: TRBD1
v_gene: TRBV6-1
abundance: NA
j_gene: TRBJ2-3

CDR3nt: TGTGCCAGCAGCTTAGCCGGGACAGGGTCCTACGAGCAGTACTTC
CDR3aa: CASSLAGTGSYEQYF
d_gene: TRBD1
v_gene: TRBV7-9
abundance: few
j_gene: TRBJ2-7

CDR3nt: TGTGCCAGCAGCACTCGCAAGAACTATGGCTACACCTTC
CDR3aa: CASSTRKNYGYTF
d_gene: NA
v_gene: TRBV5-4
abundance: once
j_gene: TRBJ1-2

CDR3nt: TGTGCCAGCAGCGGACAGGAGGGTACTGAAGCTTTCTTT
CDR3aa: CASSGQEGTEAFF
d_gene: TRBD1
v_gene: TRBV27
abundance: once
j_gene: TRBJ1-1

CDR3nt: TGTGCCACCAGCAGAGGAGGAGGTCCTGGAAACACCATATATTTT
CDR3aa: CATSRGGGPGNTIYF
d_gene: NA
v_gene: TRBV15
abundance: NA
j_gene: TRBJ1-3

CDR3nt: TGCGCCAGCAGCCAAGACGGCGGGGGGGCCTACAATGAGCAGTTCTTC
CDR3aa: CASSQDGGGAYNEQFF
d_gene: TRBD2
v_gene: TRBV4-3
abundance: NA
j_gene: TRBJ2-1

CDR3nt: TGTGCCAGCAGGAGACAGGGACCCCAGCATTTT
CDR3aa: CASRRQGPQHF
d_gene: TRBD1
v_gene: TRBV6-1
abundance: once
j_gene: TRBJ1-5

CDR3nt: TGCAGCGTTAGTAGCGGGGGCTTCCAAGAGACCCAGTACTTC
CDR3aa: CSVSSGGFQETQYF
d_gene: TRBD2
v_gene: TRBV29-1
abundance: NA
j_gene: TRBJ2-5

CDR3nt: TGTGCCAGCAGTCCCCGGGACAGGGGCGCGCGCTACGAGCAGTACTTC
CDR3aa: CASSPRDRGARYEQYF
d_gene: TRBD1
v_gene: TRBV27
abundance: NA
j_gene: TRBJ2-7